This T cell receptor (beta chain) comes out of a study of tumor-infiltrating lymphocytes in primary liver carcinoma. Turning to the study itself: All patients, whether men or women, fell within 30 to 69 years of age. Notes on the study in general: Tumors significantly exceeded blood in top-250-clone fraction (p = 0.039). Samples, which were bulk and unsorted, did not allow CD4+ and CD8+ repertoires to be compared.

TCR beta cDNA was reverse-transcribed from about 500 ng of total RNA. The reaction used a constant-region primer and ProtoScript II reverse transcriptase. Construction of TCR beta libraries relied on three successive nested multiplex PCR rounds employing slightly modified ARM-PCR. A C-beta reverse primer was combined with TRBV1-TRBV30 forward primers in the first two PCR rounds, and each round had 10 cycles. TCRdb re-called the multiplex PCR reads with MiXCR, one entry per CDR3 protein. The table has approximately 320,000 distinct CDR3 sequences, around 50% seen once. RNA was extracted from whole blood without cell sorting, alongside germline DNA. Points on this clonotype: What it binds is not known.

V was pared by 1 base and J by 4 bases, with 15 bases between. The CDR3 has 16 amino acids. This TCR came from a woman aged 30 to 39 with primary liver carcinoma and hepatitis B virus infection. The rearrangement joins TRBV12-3 or TRBV12-4 to TRBJ2-3; no reliable D call. What was sequenced was peripheral blood. The CDR3 loop is CASSLDSTWRPDTQYF. The CDR3 DNA sequence: TGTGCCAGCAGTTTAGACTCGACTTGGAGACCAGATACGCAGTATTTT.